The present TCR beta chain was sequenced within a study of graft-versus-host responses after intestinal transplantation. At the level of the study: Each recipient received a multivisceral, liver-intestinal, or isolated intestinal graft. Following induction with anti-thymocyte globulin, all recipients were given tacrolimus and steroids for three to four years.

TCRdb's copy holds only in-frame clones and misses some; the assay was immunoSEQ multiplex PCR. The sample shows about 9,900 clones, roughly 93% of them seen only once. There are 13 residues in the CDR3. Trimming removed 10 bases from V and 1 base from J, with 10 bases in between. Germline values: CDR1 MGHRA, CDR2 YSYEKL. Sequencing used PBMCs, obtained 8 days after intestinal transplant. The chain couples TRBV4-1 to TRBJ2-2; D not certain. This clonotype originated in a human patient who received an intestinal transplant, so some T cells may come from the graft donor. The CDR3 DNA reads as TGCGCCACGAGACTCGGGAACACCGGGGAGCTGTTTTTT. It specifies CATRLGNTGELFF.